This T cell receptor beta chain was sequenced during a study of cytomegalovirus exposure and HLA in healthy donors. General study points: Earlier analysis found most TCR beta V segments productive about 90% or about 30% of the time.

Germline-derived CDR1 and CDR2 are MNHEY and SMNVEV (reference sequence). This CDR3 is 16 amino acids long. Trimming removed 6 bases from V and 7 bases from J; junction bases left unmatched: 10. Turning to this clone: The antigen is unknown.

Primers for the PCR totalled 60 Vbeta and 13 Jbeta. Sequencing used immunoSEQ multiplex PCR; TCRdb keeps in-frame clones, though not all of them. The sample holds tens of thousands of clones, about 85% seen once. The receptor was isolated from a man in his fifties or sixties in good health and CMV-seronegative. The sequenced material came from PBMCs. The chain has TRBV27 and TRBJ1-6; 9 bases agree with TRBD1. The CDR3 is CASSIQGAGENSPLHF. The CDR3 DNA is TGTGCCAGCAGCATACAGGGGGCAGGGGAGAATTCACCCCTCCACTTT.